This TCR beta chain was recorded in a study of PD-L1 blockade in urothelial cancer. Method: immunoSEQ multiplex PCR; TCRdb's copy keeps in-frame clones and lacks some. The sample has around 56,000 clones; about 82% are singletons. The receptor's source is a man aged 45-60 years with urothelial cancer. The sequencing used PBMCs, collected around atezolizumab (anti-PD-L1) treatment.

CDR3: CASRVLDTEAFF. CDR3 in DNA: TGCGCCAGCCGGGTGTTGGACACTGAAGCTTTCTTT. The V and J genes are TRBV10-2 and TRBJ1-1; D is unresolved. V was trimmed by 8 bases and J by 3 bases, leaving 10 bases between them. There are 12 residues in the CDR3. Per germline, CDR1 WSHSY and CDR2 SAAADI.